This TCR beta chain was found in a study of blood T cell repertoires in COVID-19 (dated by TCRdb to the early 2020s). A note on the overall study: The collaborator samples originated in the United States, Italy and Spain and spanned the acute and convalescent phases of COVID-19. The prospective study material was composed of cDNA or gDNA derived from T cells, B-cell-depleted T cells, or PBMCs. Subjects who had been exposed to COVID-19, were actively infected with it, or had recovered from it provided the deeply sampled blood TCRbeta repertoires that made up the dataset. The repertoires were released in a freely available public database intended as a resource for research on the immune response to SARS-CoV-2. Samples came from the ongoing ImmuneRACE study (first 160 participants) plus 1,254 subjects from 6 global collaborators. The sample metadata nearly always contained a de-identified subject ID, COVID-19 status, age in years and sex. HLA class I and class II types, where available, came from metadata supplied by the sample provider rather than from assay-based typing.

Participants in the prospective study were aged roughly 18 to 89 years, lived in 20 to 25 United States geographic areas, and enrolled through a virtual design. In the prospective study, cohorts were assigned on the basis of participant-reported clinical history obtained from a screening survey and a study questionnaire. Recovered participants in ImmuneRACE Cohort 3 were defined as having two consecutive negative NP/OP PCR tests, clearance from a healthcare professional, or resolution of symptoms. Each participant in the prospective study had whole blood, serum and a nasopharyngeal or oropharyngeal swab collected by mobile phlebotomists. Prospective study participants could optionally give additional blood draws and questionnaires over an approximately two-month period. Before DNA extraction, prospective study blood samples were shipped either frozen or at room temperature. The paper as a whole reports these results and caveats: The quantity of clinical and demographic metadata differed by source and by participant and was supplied without curation.

About this clone itself: Its binding antigen is unknown. Base quality data are lacking; no much larger clone is found one base away.

CDR1 and CDR2 were assigned from the germline V gene as SQVTM and ANQGSEA. The CDR3, cysteine through phenylalanine, is 15 amino acids long. Left in the record is the CDR3 DNA by itself, 45 bases read in frame from the first base. V sheds 6 bases and J sheds 2 bases, leaving 17 bases between their ends. TCRbeta CDR3 regions were amplified from genomic DNA using the immunoSEQ Assay, a bias-controlled multiplex PCR. In the paper's pipeline: Nucleated cell counts per sample were estimated from amplification of reference gene primers within the assay. To quantify the absolute abundance of each unique TCRbeta CDR3 rearrangement, sequence reads were collapsed and filtered. Productive Simpson clonality was computed per sample as the square root of Simpson's diversity index over productive rearrangements. TCRdb took over this immuneACCESS table, retaining in-frame rearrangements with V and J assigned. Such tables are incomplete; in checked studies, under half of the missing clones stem from an unresolved V gene, and the remainder is unexplained. V, J and clone size derive from that table, while D and trimming were established from the DNA sequence. The sample profile shows over 150,000 clones; roughly 87% of them were found once. Jointly, the top ten make up 7% to 8% of the sample.

Rearrangement joined TRBV29-1 to TRBJ2-1; 6 matching bases give a weak D call of TRBD1. The sample taken for sequencing was PBMCs or T cells enriched from blood (not recorded which). This sequence originates from a woman between 45 and 65 years old who had recovered from COVID-19. The sequenced DNA: TGCAGCGTCCCTGCAGGGGCCAACGCCTACAATGAGCAGTTCTTC. Its protein reads: CSVPAGANAYNEQFF.